This TCR beta chain comes out of a study of blood T cells in healthy people across ages. The study, taken as a whole, reports: Considered underestimates were the diversity estimates obtained from one million T cells.

This clonotype showed up just a few times. Its specificity is not known. RNA extraction gave at least 5.5 micrograms of total RNA per sample. The CDR3 is made up of 14 amino acids. V was clipped by 0 bases and J by 10 bases; unmatched bases: 7. Germline V gene sequence: CDR1 SGDLS, CDR2 YYNGEE. The use of a sample-barcoded 5' primer and a J-beta primer mix characterized a second PCR of 7 to 11 cycles. MiXCR, run by TCRdb on the 5' RACE reads, gives a single entry per CDR3 protein. The table includes about 1.6 million distinct CDR3 sequences, almost 35% detected once. The TCR was taken from a woman aged 25 to 39 in good health. Sample: blood. The chain employs TRBV9 and TRBJ2-1; 7 bases match TRBD1. The CDR3 is CASSVATRGTEQFF. The CDR3 region has the DNA TGTGCCAGCAGCGTAGCTACCAGGGGGACGGAGCAGTTCTTC.